A single sample is the source of the 23 T cell receptor beta chains below, sequenced in a study of T-cell reconstitution after alpha-beta-depleted transplantation in children. TCRbeta library preparation incorporated unique molecular identifiers. In TCRdb, the PCR reads were re-called with MiXCR into one record per CDR3 protein. The table has roughly 100,000 distinct CDR3 sequences, 4.5% to 7.5% seen once; the top ten hold roughly 6.1%. The sequencing used PBMCs, mostly from graft donor cells, collected 60 days after TCRalphabeta/CD19-depleted stem cell transplant. These receptors all come from a female patient aged 2-9 years who had a stem cell transplant for Fanconi anemia, so the T cells may come from the graft donor.

This clonotype was counted many times. J is TRBJ2-3 and V is TRBV6-2 or TRBV6-3; 14 bases are shared with TRBD2. The germline gives CDR1 MNHEY, CDR2 SVGEGT. The CDR3 has 20 amino acids. With 2 bases clipped from V and 1 base from J, the junction kept 11 bases outside the gene matches. The chain's CDR3 is CASSYPARLAGGQRTDTQYF. The CDR3 DNA is TGTGCCAGCAGTTACCCAGCCCGACTAGCGGGGGGGCAACGCACAGATACGCAGTATTTT.

This clonotype was detected ten times or more. V is TRBV29-1 and J is TRBJ2-4; no definite D call. V dropped 4 bases and J dropped 1 base, with 5 bases sitting between them. From germline, CDR1 is SQVTM and CDR2 ANQGSEA. The CDR3 is 12 amino acids. The CDR3 loop is CSVAEAKNIQYF. CDR3 coding DNA: TGCAGCGTTGCAGAGGCCAAAAACATTCAGTACTTC. Complete variable domain (other parts from reference TRBV29-1 and TRBJ2-4): SAVISQKPSRDICQRGTSLTIQCQVDSQVTMMFWYRQQPGQSLTLIATANQGSEATYESGFVIDKFPISRPNLTFSTLTVSNMSPEDSSIYLCSVAEAKNIQYFGAGTRLSVL.

This clonotype was seen many times. The rearrangement joins TRBV5-1 to TRBJ2-1, with a possible D match to TRBD1 (6 bases). V lost 0 bases, J lost 9 bases, and 10 bases lay in between. CDR1 SGHRS and CDR2 YFSETQ come from the germline V gene. The CDR3 totals 13 residues. The CDR3 DNA reads TGCGCCAGCAGCTTGGGACAGGCGGGTGAGCAGTTCTTC. It translates to CASSLGQAGEQFF.

The chain carries TRBV12-3 or TRBV12-4 and TRBJ1-6; a weak D match, TRBD1 (5 bases). The CDR3 consists of 14 residues. V lost 4 bases to trimming and J lost 7 bases, with 11 bases between them. The CDR3 reads CASSSGRSNSPLHF. CDR3 sequence (DNA): TGTGCCAGCAGTTCGGGACGGAGCAATTCACCCCTCCACTTT.

The V call is TRBV5-1, the J call TRBJ2-5; D remains ambiguous. Trimming removed 1 base at V and 5 bases at J, with 6 bases between. CDR1 is SGHRS and CDR2 is YFSETQ in the germline V gene. There are 12 residues in the CDR3. The CDR3 sequence: CASSLNVETQYF. CDR3 sequence (DNA): TGCGCCAGCAGCTTGAATGTCGAGACCCAGTACTTC.

The chain joins TRBV5-1 to TRBJ2-6; D may be TRBD1 (5 bases). Trimming removed 2 bases at V and 1 base at J, with 7 bases between. Germline values: CDR1 SGHRS, CDR2 YFSETQ. The CDR3 totals 15 residues. The CDR3 nucleotides read TGCGCCAGCAGCTTCCGACAGTCTGGGGCCAACGTCCTGACTTTC. Translation: CASSFRQSGANVLTF.

This clonotype was seen at least ten times. The chain has TRBV12-3 or TRBV12-4 and TRBJ1-4; 7 bases align to TRBD1. Germline trimming cut 2 bases from V and 6 bases from J; bases unmatched to any gene: 9. The CDR3 is 16 amino acids. CDR3 nucleotides: TGTGCCAGCAGTTTACCCAAGACAGGGATATATGAAAAACTGTTTTTT. This codes for CASSLPKTGIYEKLFF.

This clonotype showed up many times. CDR3 DNA: TGTGCCAGCAGTCCCCCTCCTAGCGGACTTTTCTACAATGAGCAGTTCTTC. Its translation is CASSPPPSGLFYNEQFF. This chain connects TRBV6-2 or TRBV6-3 to TRBJ2-1; 7 bases fit TRBD2. This CDR3 spans 17 amino acids. CDR1 is MNHEY, CDR2 SVGEGT, per germline. J lost 3 bases, V lost 5 bases, and 13 bases had no gene match.

The chain recombines TRBV5-1 with TRBJ2-3; 9 nucleotides match TRBD1. The CDR3 is 18 residues long. Trimming took 6 bases from V and 5 from J; bases not matched to a gene: 19. Germline CDR1 reads SGHRS; CDR2 reads YFSETQ. CDR3 amino acids: CASNPSPPYRGHLDTQYF. The CDR3 nucleotides are TGCGCCAGCAACCCCTCCCCTCCGTACAGGGGGCATTTAGATACGCAGTATTTT. The full variable domain, rest sourced from reference TRBV5-1 and TRBJ2-3, is KAGVTQTPRYLIKTRGQQVTLSCSPISGHRSVSWYQQTPGQGLQFLFEYFSETQRNKGNFPGRFSGRQFSNSRSEMNVSTLELGDSALYLCASNPSPPYRGHLDTQYFGPGTRLTVL.

This clonotype appeared a few times. The chain combines TRBV6-1 with TRBJ2-7; a possible D gene is TRBD2 (5 bases). Germline loops: CDR1 MNHNS, CDR2 SASEGT. The V end was cut by 8 bases, the J end by 2 bases, with 16 bases between. The CDR3 is 14 amino acids. CDR3 residues: CASARSSGTYEQYF. In DNA, the CDR3 is TGTGCCAGCGCCCGGTCCAGCGGTACCTACGAGCAGTACTTC.

The chain recombines TRBV9 with TRBJ2-7, with D tentatively TRBD1 (5 bases). The CDR3 totals 15 residues. Trimming took off 3 bases at V and 4 bases at J, with 17 bases between the two ends. In germline, CDR1 is SGDLS, CDR2 YYNGEE. CDR3 coding DNA: TGTGCCAGCAGCGAGAAGCCGGACACTTTTTACGAGCAGTACTTC. Its protein product is CASSEKPDTFYEQYF.

The rearrangement links TRBV10-2 to TRBJ2-1; D gene unclear. In germline, CDR1 is WSHSY, CDR2 SAAADI. V was cut by 4 bases and J by 5 bases, with 6 bases left in between. The CDR3 consists of 12 residues. CDR3 DNA sequence: TGCGCCAGCAGTGCGTTCCACAATGAGCAGTTCTTC. Encoded protein: CASSAFHNEQFF.

This clonotype was seen more than once but under ten times. The chain uses TRBV2 and TRBJ2-7; D may be TRBD1 or TRBD2 (5 bases each). CDR1 is SNHLY and CDR2 is FYNNEI in the germline V gene. V lost 7 bases and J 3 bases, leaving 31 bases between the germline ends. This CDR3 has 19 amino acids. CDR3 in amino acids: CASTVRSDPRDRPFYEQYF. DNA of the CDR3: TGTGCCAGCACTGTCAGAAGCGACCCCCGGGACCGCCCTTTCTACGAGCAGTACTTC.

This clonotype was counted many times. Written as DNA, the CDR3 is TGTGCCATCAGTGACCCAAGGGCTAGCGGAGGACCAGATACGCAGTATTTT. It codes for CAISDPRASGGPDTQYF. The genes are TRBV10-3 and TRBJ2-3; 7 nucleotides line up with TRBD2. The length of the CDR3 is 17 residues. The V gene's germline CDR1 is ENHRY and CDR2 SYGVKD. V lost 3 bases, J lost 4 bases, and 13 bases stayed unmatched.

The chain uses TRBV20-1 and TRBJ2-2; 7 nucleotides align to TRBD1. Losses at the gene ends were 6 bases for V and 0 bases for J; bases not matched to a gene: 4. CDR3 size: 14 residues. From germline, CDR1 is DFQATT and CDR2 SNEGSKA (reference sequence). Written as DNA, the CDR3 is TGCAGTGCCCACAGGGGATCGAACACCGGGGAGCTGTTTTTT. Its protein is CSAHRGSNTGELFF.

This clonotype was counted many times. The V and J genes are TRBV5-1 and TRBJ2-5, with 8 bases fitting TRBD2. J lost 5 bases, V lost 4 bases, and 10 bases had no gene match. This CDR3 spans 15 amino acids. The germline gives CDR1 SGHRS, CDR2 YFSETQ. CDR3 nucleotide sequence: TGCGCCAGCAGCCCGGGAGGGTGGGGCGCGGAGACCCAGTACTTC. Its translation is CASSPGGWGAETQYF.

This clonotype has a count of ten or more. This chain uses TRBV7-2 with TRBJ2-3; 10 nucleotides match TRBD2. V shed 3 bases, J shed 1 base, and the junction held 1 base outside the gene matches. The CDR3 is 15 residues long. Germline V gives CDR1 SGHTA, CDR2 FQGNSA. CDR3 region: CASSFGLAGTDTQYF. For the CDR3, the DNA is TGTGCCAGCAGCTTCGGACTAGCGGGCACAGATACGCAGTATTTT.

This clonotype was recorded at least ten times. The genes are TRBV20-1 and TRBJ2-7; D assignment may be TRBD1 or TRBD2 (6 bases each). The CDR3 has 14 residues. Germline CDR1 reads DFQATT; CDR2 reads SNEGSKA (reference sequence). V was clipped by 3 bases and J by 2 bases, with 14 bases between them. This chain's CDR3 is CSASSYRGPYEQYF. CDR3 coding DNA: TGCAGTGCTAGCTCTTACCGGGGGCCCTACGAGCAGTACTTC.

This clonotype was recorded many times. V gene TRBV18 combines with J gene TRBJ1-1; the D gene is possibly TRBD1 (5 bases). This CDR3 is 12 amino acids long. In germline, CDR1 is KGHSH, CDR2 LQKENI. Deletions cut 4 bases from V and 8 bases from J, with 11 bases between. CDR3 sequence (DNA): TGTGCCAGCTCACGTACAACAGGAGAAGCTTTCTTT. The encoded protein is CASSRTTGEAFF.

This clonotype came up many times. This chain links TRBV5-1 with TRBJ2-7; a weak D match, TRBD1 (6 bases). V dropped 0 bases and J dropped 3 bases, with 28 bases sitting between them. This CDR3 is 20 amino acids long. Germline-derived CDR1 and CDR2 are SGHRS and YFSETQ. The CDR3 reads CASSLGLQSGVRDGNYEQYF. In DNA, the CDR3 is TGCGCCAGCAGCTTGGGTTTACAGTCAGGGGTACGGGACGGAAACTACGAGCAGTACTTC.

The chain combines TRBV20-1 with TRBJ1-5; weak D call: TRBD1 (5 bases). V was cut by 6 bases and J by 0 bases, with 30 bases left in between. Per germline, CDR1 DFQATT and CDR2 SNEGSKA (reference sequence). The CDR3 loop spans 20 amino acids. The CDR3 DNA reads as TGCAGTGCCCCAGATATCCCAGGGAACCAGTCCCTTTATAGCAATCAGCCCCAGCATTTT. This sequence encodes CSAPDIPGNQSLYSNQPQHF.

The genes are TRBV25-1 and TRBJ2-7; 9 bases line up with TRBD2. Germline loops: CDR1 MGHDK, CDR2 SYGVNS. V dropped 3 bases and J dropped 4; count of bases not matched to a gene: 7. The CDR3 consists of 15 residues. CDR3 sequence (DNA): TGTGCCAGCAGTGATTCCCTAGCGGGGTTTTACGAGCAGTACTTC. Its protein product is CASSDSLAGFYEQYF.

This clonotype has ten or more counts. In nucleotides, the CDR3 is TGTGCCAGCAGCCAACATACAGGGGTAAATCAGCCCCAGCATTTT. Protein: CASSQHTGVNQPQHF. The chain recombines TRBV3-1 with TRBJ1-5; 7 bases match TRBD1. After removal of 2 bases from V and 4 bases from J, the junction contained 5 bases not matched to a gene. Looked up from germline, CDR1 is LGHDT and CDR2 is YNNKEL (reference sequence). The CDR3 is made up of 15 amino acids.